The clone carrying this TCR beta chain has a handful of counts. The antigen is undetermined. There are 13 residues in the CDR3. Germline V gene sequence: CDR1 SSHAT, CDR2 FNYEAQ (reference sequence). The J segment lost 6 bases and the V segment lost 5 bases, leaving 4 bases of the junction unmatched. TCRdb reprocessed the reads via MiXCR and lists one record per CDR3 protein. The data show more than 110,000 distinct CDR3 sequences, with over 25% seen just once and around 50% held by the top ten. This sample is drawn from a study of T cell repertoires in cytomegalovirus infection. Whole-study findings and limits: Dominating the ex vivo response were TCR beta clonotypes that were CMV-specific and HLA-C-restricted.

The sequence was obtained from a human donor in good health (CMV status not recorded). Some clones in this sample may be carry-over from other donors' samples. V usage is TRBV7-7 and J usage is TRBJ2-5; 9 nucleotides align to TRBD1. The sample was CD8+ T cells from cultured PBMCs, taken from culture after CMV antigen stimulation. CDR3 amino acids: CASSTDRGKTQYF. CDR3 coding DNA: TGTGCCAGCAGCACGGACAGGGGAAAGACCCAGTACTTC.